The clone carrying this T cell receptor (beta chain) was seen more than once but under ten times. The source of the sample is a study of blood T cell repertoires in COVID-19. About the study: Specimens from acute and convalescent COVID-19 originated in the United States, Italy and Spain.

In germline, CDR1 is LNHDA, CDR2 SQIVND (reference sequence). This CDR3 has 13 residues. Trimming removed 6 bases from V and 3 bases from J; junction bases left unmatched: 4. Generated by immunoSEQ multiplex PCR, the TCRdb table keeps only in-frame clones and is missing some. The sample includes hundreds of thousands of clones, approximately 91% of them seen just once. J is TRBJ1-1 and V is TRBV19; 7 bases align to TRBD1. The TCR originated in a woman aged 70-85 years with COVID-19, enrolled during active disease. The material sequenced was peripheral blood. CDR3 sequence reads: CASRKDRYTEAFF. CDR3 nucleotide sequence: TGTGCCAGTAGGAAGGACAGGTACACTGAAGCTTTCTTT.